This is a list of T cell receptor beta chains from one sample in a study of CXCR3-negative and CXCR3-positive naive CD8 T cells. TCRdb reprocessed the 5' RACE reads; each CDR3 protein has one entry and no DNA is given. This table holds over 100,000 distinct CDR3 sequences. The sample consisted of naive CXCR3+ CD8+ T cells from blood. These receptors came from a human donor in good health. Some clones in this sample may be carry-over from other donors' samples. Each CDR3 is given with its conserved first and last residue. The order of the fields is J gene, V gene, CDR3 length, CDR3 protein.

TRBJ2-7 TRBV20-1 13 CSAPSGSKYEQYF
TRBJ2-7 TRBV20-1 13 CSAREGGTYEQYF
TRBJ2-1 TRBV4-1 11 CASSREDEQFF
TRBJ2-1 TRBV6-5 17 CASSPTSGRHSYNEQFF
TRBJ2-1 TRBV9 14 CASSVATEVNEQFF
TRBJ2-1 TRBV6-1 14 CASSVFGGYNEQFF
TRBJ2-2 TRBV5-1 13 CATPDGNTGELFF
TRBJ1-1 TRBV29-1 12 CSVDVRGPEAFF
TRBJ2-7 TRBV29-1 17 CSVVGILGQGVSYEQYF
TRBJ2-1 TRBV27 16 CASSLGYRHRNNEQFF
TRBJ2-1 TRBV27 15 CASRDDSSSYNEQFF
TRBJ2-1 TRBV13 14 CASTVRGGWYEQFF
TRBJ2-2 TRBV12-3/TRBV12-4 15 CASSFSRENTGELFF
TRBJ2-1 TRBV29-1 19 CSVEGRLAGDSSSYNEQFF
TRBJ1-2 TRBV27 14 CASSPRGANYGYTF
TRBJ2-2 TRBV12-3/TRBV12-4 19 CASSGLGIDRYQNTGELFF